The 13 T cell receptor beta chains in this list originate from one sample, sequenced in a study of blood T cells in healthy people across ages. Primed by a sample-barcoded 5' primer and a J-beta primer mix, a second PCR proceeded for about 6 to 12 cycles. TCRdb redid the calling of the 5' RACE reads with MiXCR, one entry per CDR3 protein. The data show about 760,000 distinct CDR3 sequences, with more than 20% seen just once and more than 8% held by the top ten. These data were likewise used in another study, on T cells of mothers and their children.

The sequenced sample consisted of blood. These receptors all stem from a boy younger than 18 in good health.

The chain links TRBV12-3 or TRBV12-4 to TRBJ2-7; 12 bases match TRBD2. This CDR3 spans 14 amino acids. V was clipped by 3 bases and J by 7 bases; unmatched bases: 4. This CDR3 is CASSLLAGGEEQYF. The CDR3 bases are TGTGCCAGCAGTTTGCTAGCGGGAGGGGAAGAGCAGTACTTC.

This clonotype was found once. V gene TRBV10-3 combines with J gene TRBJ1-1; maybe TRBD1 (5 bases). The CDR3 has 14 amino acids. Germline lookup yields CDR1 ENHRY and CDR2 SYGVKD. With 4 bases removed from V and 4 bases from J, the gap between germline ends came to 13 bases. The CDR3 region is CAISAGGESTEAFF. The CDR3 DNA reads as TGTGCCATCAGTGCCGGGGGAGAGAGCACTGAAGCTTTCTTT.

With respect to this clonotype: One end of the junction does not line up with germline, which may come from a read error. V usage is TRBV7-3 and J usage is TRBJ1-1, with D tentatively TRBD1 (5 bases). This CDR3 has 16 amino acids. The V gene's germline CDR1 is SGHTA and CDR2 FQGTGA. In DNA, the CDR3 is TGTGCCAGCGGCTTAGGAAGGGGCGGGTTGAACACTGAAGCTTTCTTT. Amino acids: CASGLGRGGLNTEAFF. The variable domain in full, completed from reference TRBV7-3 and TRBJ1-1, reads GAGVSQTPSNKVTEKGKYVELRCDPISGHTALYWYRQSLGQGPEFLIYFQGTGAADDSGLPNDRFFAVRPEGSVSTLKIQRTERGDSAVYLCASGLGRGGLNTEAFFGQGTRLTVV.

This clonotype was detected a few times. The chain employs TRBV28 and TRBJ2-5; D possibly corresponds to TRBD1 (6 bases). Trimming stripped 5 bases from V and 4 bases from J, with 20 bases between. Germline V gene sequence: CDR1 MDHEN, CDR2 SYDVKM. This CDR3 region has 16 residues. Here the CDR3 reads CASSPLIQGYGETQYF. The CDR3 coding sequence is TGTGCCAGCAGTCCCTTAATCCAGGGGTATGGAGAGACCCAGTACTTC.

The rearrangement uses TRBV10-3 and TRBJ2-2, with TRBD2 identical over 13 bases. Germline-derived CDR1 and CDR2 are ENHRY and SYGVKD. The CDR3 has 17 residues. Trimming removed 4 bases from V and 4 bases from J; junction bases left unmatched: 6. Written as DNA, the CDR3 is TGTGCCATCAGTGCGACGGGACTAGCGGGGACCACCGGGGAGCTGTTTTTT. This sequence encodes CAISATGLAGTTGELFF.

This clonotype was recorded a few times. The chain is built from TRBV4-2 and TRBJ1-3, with 7 bases that match TRBD1. V was pared by 0 bases and J by 9 bases, with 5 bases of the junction left unmatched. The length of the CDR3 is 14 residues. Germline loops: CDR1 LGHNA, CDR2 YNFKEQ. Here the CDR3 reads CASSQDTGVGTIYF. DNA of the CDR3: TGTGCCAGCAGCCAAGATACAGGGGTCGGCACCATATATTTT.

The rearrangement links TRBV24-1 to TRBJ2-2, with 8 bases identical to TRBD1. Germline V gives CDR1 KGHDR, CDR2 SFDVKD. The CDR3 length is 17 residues. With 3 bases clipped from V and 3 bases from J, the junction kept 8 bases outside the gene matches. CDR3 DNA: TGTGCCACCAGTGATATCGAGGACAGGGCTGACACCGGGGAGCTGTTTTTT. This gives the protein CATSDIEDRADTGELFF.

This chain connects TRBV5-1 to TRBJ2-4, with TRBD1 identical over 9 bases. The CDR3 is 12 amino acids. After removal of 3 bases from V and 12 bases from J, the junction contained 4 bases not matched to a gene. Germline V gene sequence: CDR1 SGHRS, CDR2 YFSETQ. The CDR3 region has the DNA TGCGCCAGCAGCTGGACAGGGGACGATCAGTACTTC. Translation gives CASSWTGDDQYF.

The chain recombines TRBV28 with TRBJ1-2; D remains unclear. The CDR3 is made up of 13 amino acids. The germline V gene encodes CDR1 MDHEN and CDR2 SYDVKM. V shed 2 bases and J shed 5 bases, with 9 bases lying between them. The DNA for the CDR3 is TGTGCCAGCAGTTTAACAGCTATTTATGGCTACACCTTC. Translation gives CASSLTAIYGYTF.

This chain connects TRBV12-3 or TRBV12-4 to TRBJ2-7; D call uncertain. V was pared by 4 bases and J by 3 bases, with 7 bases between. CDR3 length: 12 amino acids. CDR3: CASSSVIYEQYF. The DNA for the CDR3 is TGTGCCAGCAGTTCAGTGATCTACGAGCAGTACTTC.

This clonotype has just one count. The CDR3 DNA sequence: TGCAGCGTTGTCCCTTGGCAGGTTAACACTGAAGCTTTCTTT. This sequence encodes CSVVPWQVNTEAFF. The chain carries TRBV29-1 and TRBJ1-1, with D hard to call. With 4 bases removed from V and 2 bases from J, the gap between germline ends came to 14 bases. There are 14 residues in the CDR3. Looked up from germline, CDR1 is SQVTM and CDR2 is ANQGSEA.

For this clonotype: The conserved closing phenylalanine or tryptophan is absent in this CDR3, likely reflecting a read error. The chain has TRBV27 and TRBJ1-2; TRBD1 might be the D (5 bases). The V gene lost 2 bases and the J gene lost 3 bases, with 10 bases spanning the gap. CDR1 and CDR2 (germline): MNHEY, SMNVEV (reference sequence). CDR3 size: 14 residues. CDR3 DNA: TGTGCCAGCAGTTTACAGGGTACGGACTATGGCTACACCCTC. Its protein is CASSLQGTDYGYTL.

The chain has TRBV2 and TRBJ1-5; tentative D call: TRBD1 (5 bases). CDR3 length equals 13 residues. V was pared by 7 bases and J by 3 bases, with 10 bases between. Germline lookup yields CDR1 SNHLY and CDR2 FYNNEI. For the CDR3, the DNA is TGTGCCAGCACGGACACCCACAATCAGCCCCAGCATTTT. Translating gives CASTDTHNQPQHF. Full variable domain (outside the CDR3, taken from reference TRBV2 and TRBJ1-5): EPEVTQTPSHQVTQMGQEVILRCVPISNHLYFYWYRQILGQKVEFLVSFYNNEISEKSEIFDDQFSVERPDGSNFTLKIRSTKLEDSAMYFCASTDTHNQPQHFGDGTRLSIL.